The 5 T cell receptor beta chains listed next were all sequenced from one sample in a study of cytomegalovirus exposure and HLA in healthy donors. PCR employed 60 Vbeta and 13 Jbeta primers. The data were produced by immunoSEQ multiplex PCR, yet TCRdb's version contains in-frame clones alone and is incomplete. The table has about 100,000 clones, around three quarters seen once. Sequenced input: PBMCs. The receptor source for this set is a woman between 45 and 60 years old in good health and CMV-seropositive.

The chain uses TRBV18 and TRBJ1-5; no reliable D call. Germline V gene lookup returns CDR1 KGHSH and CDR2 LQKENI. V was pared by 0 bases and J by 7 bases, with 13 bases between. This CDR3 has 15 residues. The CDR3 reads CASSPPFRGEQPQHF. The CDR3 region has the DNA TGTGCCAGCTCACCACCGTTTCGGGGAGAGCAGCCCCAGCATTTT.

The genes are TRBV5-8 and TRBJ2-7; TRBD1 agrees at 7 bases. The CDR3 extends over 14 amino acids. J lost 3 bases, V lost 3 bases, and 6 bases had no gene match. Germline CDR1 SGHTS, CDR2 YDEGEE. The CDR3 sequence is CASSWDSPSYEQYF. The CDR3 DNA follows: TGTGCCAGCAGCTGGGACAGCCCTAGCTACGAGCAGTACTTC.

This chain uses TRBV7-9 with TRBJ2-2, with D unresolved. The CDR3 is 14 amino acids. Germline CDR1 SEHNR, CDR2 FQNEAQ (reference sequence). Trimming shortened V by 4 bases and J by 2 bases, and 8 bases separated the two germline ends. The CDR3: CASSSASNTGELFF. The CDR3 DNA sequence: TGTGCCAGCAGCTCGGCTAGTAACACCGGGGAGCTGTTTTTT.

This chain uses TRBV11-2 with TRBJ1-1, with D unclear. This CDR3 has 14 residues. Germline loops: CDR1 SGHAT, CDR2 FQNNGV. Deletions cut 3 bases from V and 1 base from J, with 9 bases between. In nucleotides, the CDR3 is TGTGCCAGCAGCTTCGGCGGATCGAACACTGAAGCTTTCTTT. As protein: CASSFGGSNTEAFF.

The chain combines TRBV27 with TRBJ1-5; a weak D match, TRBD1 (6 bases). This CDR3 spans 14 amino acids. Germline V gives CDR1 MNHEY, CDR2 SMNVEV (reference sequence). V gave up 3 bases and J gave up 6 bases, with 12 bases separating them. CDR3 sequence: CASSFTGGGQPQHF. CDR3 nucleotide sequence: TGTGCCAGCAGTTTTACGGGGGGCGGTCAGCCCCAGCATTTT.